This T cell receptor (beta chain) comes out of a study of T cell changes during pregnancy in multiple sclerosis (dated by TCRdb to about 2019). A note on the overall study: In women with multiple sclerosis, the researchers looked at how the T cell repertoire shifted as pregnancy progressed.

Receptors were amplified or captured by the immunoSEQ multiplex PCR assay. Here the immuneACCESS table is served through TCRdb, limited to in-frame sequences with V and J called. Missing clones are a known gap in these copies; in checked studies unresolved V genes cover under half, and the rest lacks a known reason. Here the sample has just over 30,000 clones; 87% occur a single time. The ten largest clonotypes hold 9.7% of the sample. Counted from cysteine to phenylalanine, this CDR3 has 15 amino acids. Only the CDR3 part of the read is kept: 45 bases, read in frame from the first base. For CDR1 and CDR2, the germline V gene lists SGDLS and YYNGEE. V lost 0 bases and J lost 3 bases, and the count of bases not matched to a germline gene is 4. To note about this clone: The antigen it recognizes is unknown. The sample holds no much larger clone one base away, and base qualities are not on file.

Recombination linked TRBV9 to TRBJ2-3; 7 of the junction bases match TRBD2. The specimen comprised CD8+ T cells from peripheral blood mononuclear cells, sampled in the first trimester of pregnancy. The origin of this receptor is a female donor with multiple sclerosis, enrolled in a pregnancy study. The DNA is as follows: TGTGCCAGCAGCGTAGATGGCGGGAGTACAGATACGCAGTATTTT. It translates to CASSVDGGSTDTQYF. Here the CDR3 is joined to the reference TRBV9 and TRBJ2-3 genes, and the full variable domain is: DSGVTQTPKHLITATGQRVTLRCSPRSGDLSVYWYQQSLDQGLQFLIQYYNGEERAKGNILERFSAQQFPDLHSELNLSSLELGDSALYFCASSVDGGSTDTQYFGPGTRLTVL.